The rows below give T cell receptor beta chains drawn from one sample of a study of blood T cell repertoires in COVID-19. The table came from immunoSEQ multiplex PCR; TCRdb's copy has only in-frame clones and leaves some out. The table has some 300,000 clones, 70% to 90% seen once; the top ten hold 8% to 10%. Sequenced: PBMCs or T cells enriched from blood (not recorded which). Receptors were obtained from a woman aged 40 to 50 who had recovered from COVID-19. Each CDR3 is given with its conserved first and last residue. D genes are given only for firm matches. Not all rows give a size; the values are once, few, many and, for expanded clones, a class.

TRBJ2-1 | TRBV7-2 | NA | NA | CASSLDPAREQFF | TGTGCCAGCAGCTTAGATCCAGCGAGAGAGCAGTTCTTC
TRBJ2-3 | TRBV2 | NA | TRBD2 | CASRATSGGNTDTQYF | TGTGCCAGCAGGGCAACTAGCGGGGGTAATACAGATACGCAGTATTTT
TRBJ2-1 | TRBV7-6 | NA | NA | CASSLELGNEQFF | TGTGCCAGCAGCTTAGAACTAGGCAATGAGCAGTTCTTC
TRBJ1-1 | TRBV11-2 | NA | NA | CASSFQENTEAFF | TGTGCCAGCAGCTTTCAGGAAAACACTGAAGCTTTCTTT
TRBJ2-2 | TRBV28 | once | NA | CASSNHPGTSTGELFF | TGTGCCAGCAGCAACCACCCCGGGACATCCACCGGGGAGCTGTTTTTT
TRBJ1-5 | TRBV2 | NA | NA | CASSKGQYQPQHF | TGTGCCAGCAGTAAGGGACAATATCAGCCCCAGCATTTT
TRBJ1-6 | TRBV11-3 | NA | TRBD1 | CASSLAKYRTGGFSPLHF | TGTGCCAGCAGCTTAGCGAAGTATCGGACAGGGGGCTTTTCACCCCTCCACTTT
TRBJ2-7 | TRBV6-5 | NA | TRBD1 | CASTRQGAHEQYF | TGTGCCAGCACCAGACAGGGGGCCCACGAGCAGTACTTC
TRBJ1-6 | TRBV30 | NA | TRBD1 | CAWGTGRDSPLHF | TGTGCCTGGGGGACAGGGCGCGATTCACCCCTCCACTTT
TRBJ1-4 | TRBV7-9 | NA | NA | CASSLLGEGEKLFF | TGTGCCAGCAGCTTATTGGGGGAGGGCGAAAAACTGTTTTTT
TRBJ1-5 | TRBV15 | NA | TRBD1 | CATAGGSNQPQHF | TGTGCCACCGCAGGGGGTAGCAATCAGCCCCAGCATTTT
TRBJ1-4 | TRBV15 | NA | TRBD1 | CATSRSRRPSGGANEKLFF | TGTGCCACCAGCAGGTCGAGGAGACCTTCAGGGGGAGCTAATGAAAAACTGTTTTTT
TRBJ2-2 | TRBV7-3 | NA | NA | CASGTGVQGSTGELFF | TGTGCCAGCGGCACAGGAGTCCAGGGGAGCACCGGGGAGCTGTTTTTT
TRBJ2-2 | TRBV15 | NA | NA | CATSGWEGTGELFF | TGTGCCACCTCAGGGTGGGAAGGAACCGGGGAGCTGTTTTTT
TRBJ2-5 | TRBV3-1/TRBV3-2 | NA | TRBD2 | CASSLGGGYQETQYF | TGTGCCAGCAGCCTTGGCGGGGGGTACCAAGAGACCCAGTACTTC
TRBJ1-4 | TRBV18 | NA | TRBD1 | CASSQGTGGEKLFF | TGTGCCAGCTCACAAGGGACAGGGGGTGAAAAACTGTTTTTT
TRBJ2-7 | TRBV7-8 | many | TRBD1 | CASSSGQGAYEQYF | TGTGCCAGCAGCTCCGGTCAGGGGGCTTACGAGCAGTACTTC
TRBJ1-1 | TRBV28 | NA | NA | CASSPTSSYTEAFF | TGTGCCAGCAGCCCGACAAGTTCTTACACTGAAGCTTTCTTT
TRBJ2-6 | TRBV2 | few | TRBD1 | CASTTRQGEPGANVLTF | TGTGCCAGCACCACCAGACAGGGGGAACCTGGGGCCAACGTCCTGACTTTC
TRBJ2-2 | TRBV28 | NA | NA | CASRAEFRDSGAGELFF | TGTGCCAGCAGGGCGGAATTTAGGGACTCCGGGGCCGGGGAGCTGTTTTTT
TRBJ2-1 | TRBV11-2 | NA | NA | CASSLERAYNEQFF | TGTGCCAGCAGCTTAGAGCGGGCATACAATGAGCAGTTCTTC
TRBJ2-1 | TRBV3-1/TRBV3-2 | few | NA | CASSQDGGSTEQFF | TGTGCCAGCAGCCAAGATGGAGGGAGTACTGAGCAGTTCTTC
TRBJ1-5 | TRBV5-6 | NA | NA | CASSLRGFNQPQHF | TGTGCCAGCAGCTTGCGGGGGTTCAATCAGCCCCAGCATTTT
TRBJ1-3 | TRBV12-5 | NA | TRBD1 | CASGLVLGQGAGGNTIYF | TGTGCTAGTGGTTTGGTCCTGGGACAGGGGGCGGGTGGAAACACCATATATTTT
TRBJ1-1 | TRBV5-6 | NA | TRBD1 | CASRPTGGGTEAFF | TGTGCCAGCAGACCTACAGGGGGAGGCACTGAAGCTTTCTTT
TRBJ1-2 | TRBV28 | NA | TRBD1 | CASSFQDRGAGYTF | TGTGCCAGCAGTTTCCAGGACAGGGGAGCTGGCTACACCTTC
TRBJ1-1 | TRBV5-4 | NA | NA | CASSLDIGANTEAFF | TGTGCCAGCAGCTTAGATATTGGGGCGAACACTGAAGCTTTCTTT
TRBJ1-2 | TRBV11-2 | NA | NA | CASSYSNYGYTF | TGTGCCAGCAGCTACAGTAACTATGGCTACACCTTC
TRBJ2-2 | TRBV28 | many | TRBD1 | CASQEQGVGKTGELFF | TGTGCCAGCCAAGAGCAGGGGGTGGGAAAAACCGGGGAGCTGTTTTTT
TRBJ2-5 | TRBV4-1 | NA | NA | CASSPWPEETQYF | TGCGCCAGCAGCCCATGGCCAGAAGAGACCCAGTACTTC
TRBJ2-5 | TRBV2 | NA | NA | CASKIRYQETQYF | TGTGCCAGCAAGATCAGGTACCAAGAGACCCAGTACTTC
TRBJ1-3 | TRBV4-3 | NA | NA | CASSQEAGAGNTIYF | TGCGCCAGCAGCCAAGAGGCGGGGGCCGGAAACACCATATATTTT
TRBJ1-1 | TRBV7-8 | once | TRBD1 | CASSPRSPKFDRGPTEAFF | TGTGCCAGCAGCCCCCGTTCCCCTAAATTCGACAGGGGCCCCACTGAAGCTTTCTTT
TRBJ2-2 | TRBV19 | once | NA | CASKRSGSPGELFF | TGTGCCAGTAAAAGGTCGGGTTCCCCCGGGGAGCTGTTTTTT
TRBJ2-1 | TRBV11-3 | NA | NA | CASSSPLGALGNEQFF | TGTGCCAGCAGCTCGCCCTTGGGGGCGCTGGGAAATGAGCAGTTCTTC
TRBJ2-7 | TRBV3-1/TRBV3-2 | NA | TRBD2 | CASNLAGAVGEQYF | TGTGCCAGCAACCTAGCGGGAGCGGTGGGAGAGCAGTACTTC
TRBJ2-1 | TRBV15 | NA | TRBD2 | CATSRVAGGPTYNEQFF | TGTGCCACCAGCAGAGTGGCGGGGGGACCCACCTACAATGAGCAGTTCTTC
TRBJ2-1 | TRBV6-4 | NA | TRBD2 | CASSAAGGGNEQFF | TGTGCCAGCAGTGCGGCGGGAGGAGGGAATGAGCAGTTCTTC
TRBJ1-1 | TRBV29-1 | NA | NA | CSVEANRNTEAFF | TGCAGCGTTGAAGCGAATAGGAACACTGAAGCTTTCTTT
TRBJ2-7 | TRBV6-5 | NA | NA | CASSGGQSHYEQYF | TGTGCCAGCAGCGGGGGACAGAGCCACTACGAGCAGTACTTC
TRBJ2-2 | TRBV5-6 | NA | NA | CASSLGRGELFF | TGTGCCAGCAGCTTGGGTAGAGGGGAGCTGTTTTTT
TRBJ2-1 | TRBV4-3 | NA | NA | CASSPGGGSSSYNEQFF | TGCGCCAGCAGCCCCGGAGGGGGCTCGAGCTCCTACAATGAGCAGTTCTTC
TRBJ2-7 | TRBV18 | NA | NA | CASSPGESEQYF | TGTGCCAGCTCACCAGGGGAGAGCGAGCAGTACTTC
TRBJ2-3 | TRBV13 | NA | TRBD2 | CASSPFPGLASDTQYF | TGTGCCAGCAGCCCATTTCCGGGACTAGCATCAGATACGCAGTATTTT
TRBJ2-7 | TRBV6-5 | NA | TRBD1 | CASSYSRGPGYEQYF | TGTGCCAGCAGTTACTCGAGGGGGCCGGGATACGAGCAGTACTTC
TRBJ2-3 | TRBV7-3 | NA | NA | CASSLGLRTDTQYF | TGTGCCAGCAGCTTAGGACTCCGCACAGATACGCAGTATTTT
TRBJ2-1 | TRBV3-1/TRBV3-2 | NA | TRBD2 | CASSMMGLAKFF | TGTGCCAGCAGCATGATGGGACTAGCTAAGTTCTTC
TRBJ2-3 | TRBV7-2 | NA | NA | CASSSESGDTQYF | TGTGCCAGCAGCTCAGAATCGGGAGATACGCAGTATTTT